What follows are 21 T cell receptor beta chains derived from one specimen sequenced in a study of cytomegalovirus exposure and HLA in healthy donors. Primers: 60 Vbeta forward and 13 Jbeta reverse. This table comes from immunoSEQ multiplex PCR, and its TCRdb copy is limited to in-frame clones, with some not included. The table has about 130,000 clones, roughly 80% seen once. Sequenced sample: PBMCs. The receptor set was obtained from a girl aged 2 to 10 in good health and CMV-seronegative.

The chain has TRBV4-2 and TRBJ2-1; possibly TRBD1 for D (5 bases). V was shortened by 4 bases and J by 6 bases, with 10 bases between the two germline ends. Germline loops: CDR1 LGHNA, CDR2 YNFKEQ. CDR3 length: 13 residues. CDR3 sequence reads: CASSLRQRNEQFF. The CDR3 nucleotides read TGTGCCAGCAGCCTGAGACAGCGCAATGAGCAGTTCTTC.

The rearrangement joins TRBV27 to TRBJ1-2, with 7 positions matching TRBD1. Germline V lookup: CDR1 MNHEY, CDR2 SMNVEV (reference sequence). This CDR3 contains 14 residues. V shed 2 bases and J 4 bases; nucleotides not matched to a gene: 4. As DNA, the CDR3 is TGTGCCAGCAGTTTAGGTCAGGGGGTCTATGGCTACACCTTC. Its translation is CASSLGQGVYGYTF.

The V and J genes are TRBV13 and TRBJ1-1; 11 positions agree with TRBD1. Germline assignment: CDR1 PRHDT and CDR2 FYEKMQ (reference sequence). Trimming took 2 bases from V and 1 from J; bases not matched to a gene: 6. The CDR3 spans 17 residues. CDR3 nucleotides: TGTGCCAGCAGCTTATTCGGGACAGGGGGATGGAACACTGAAGCTTTCTTT. It codes for CASSLFGTGGWNTEAFF.

Only a few counts were recorded for this clone. V usage is TRBV18 and J usage is TRBJ1-5; no clear D gene. The CDR3 contains 14 residues. Trimming cost V 3 bases and J 6 bases, with 12 bases left between them. CDR1 KGHSH and CDR2 LQKENI come from the germline V gene. The CDR3 DNA is TGTGCCAGCTCACCTTCGGGGATCTCTCAGCCCCAGCATTTT. It is translated as CASSPSGISQPQHF.

J is TRBJ1-1 and V is TRBV19; no clear D. Trimming removed 3 bases from V and 5 bases from J, with 7 bases in between. The CDR3 is 12 amino acids. Germline CDR1 and CDR2: LNHDA and SQIVND (reference sequence). CDR3 in amino acids: CASSIGVTEAFF. The CDR3 DNA sequence: TGTGCCAGTAGTATCGGGGTGACTGAAGCTTTCTTT. The variable domain in full, with the rest retrieved from reference TRBV19 and TRBJ1-1, is DGGITQSPKYLFRKEGQNVTLSCEQNLNHDAMYWYRQDPGQGLRLIYYSQIVNDFQKGDIAEGYSVSREKKESFPLTVTSAQKNPTAFYLCASSIGVTEAFFGQGTRLTVV.

The rearrangement joins TRBV30 to TRBJ2-7; D is unclear. Germline assignment: CDR1 GTSNPN and CDR2 SVGIG (reference sequence). The CDR3 has 11 residues. V gave up 1 base and J gave up 2 bases, with 3 bases separating them. CDR3 amino acids: CAWSAAYEQYF. CDR3 nucleotide sequence: TGTGCCTGGAGTGCCGCCTACGAGCAGTACTTC.

In nucleotides, the CDR3 is TGTGCCAGCAGCTTAGCCCGGGGGGAGACCCAGTACTTC. It is translated as CASSLARGETQYF. The V gene is TRBV7-7, the J gene TRBJ2-5; a weak D match, TRBD2 (6 bases). V shed 0 bases and J shed 5 bases, with 7 bases lying between them. This CDR3 region has 13 residues. Germline CDR1 reads SSHAT; CDR2 reads FNYEAQ (reference sequence).

The CDR3 spells CASSQGTSGDWNEQFF. CDR3 sequence (DNA): TGTGCCAGCAGCCAAGGTACTAGCGGGGACTGGAATGAGCAGTTCTTC. J is TRBJ2-1 and V is TRBV4-2; TRBD2 agrees at 10 bases. With V trimmed by 1 base and J by 7 bases, 7 bases remained unmatched. This CDR3 is built from 16 residues. The germline CDR1 and CDR2 sequences are LGHNA and YNFKEQ.

DNA for the CDR3: TGTGCCAGCGGGCGCCCAAATGGGCTGAATTACGAGCAGTACTTC. It encodes CASGRPNGLNYEQYF. The V gene is TRBV6-5, the J gene TRBJ2-7; no firm D call. The CDR3 runs 15 residues. V lost 8 bases and J 4 bases, leaving 21 bases between the germline ends. CDR1 is MNHEY and CDR2 is SVGAGI in the germline V gene.

Only a few counts were recorded for this clone. This chain joins TRBV5-6 and TRBJ2-3; TRBD2 aligns across 9 bases. Germline lookup yields CDR1 SGHDT and CDR2 YYEEEE. There are 14 residues in the CDR3. The J segment lost 8 bases and the V segment lost 4 bases, leaving 8 bases of the junction unmatched. The CDR3 nucleotides read TGTGCCAGCAGCCCGCGGGGGGGCCGGGGTACGCAGTATTTT. Its protein is CASSPRGGRGTQYF.

The chain uses TRBV2 and TRBJ2-7; D perhaps matches TRBD1 (6 bases). V was shortened by 4 bases and J by 4 bases, with 20 bases between the two germline ends. This CDR3 comprises 16 residues. Germline V gene data show CDR1 as SNHLY and CDR2 as FYNNEI. The CDR3 is CASSGSDHRVLYEQYF. CDR3 nucleotides: TGTGCCAGCAGTGGATCGGACCACAGGGTACTATACGAGCAGTACTTC.

This clone was found once. One end of the junction does not line up with germline, which may come from a read error. The rearrangement uses TRBV7-7 and TRBJ2-5; 7 positions match TRBD2. CDR3 size: 15 residues. Germline lookup yields CDR1 SSHAT and CDR2 FNYEAQ (reference sequence). In nucleotides, the CDR3 is TGTGCTAGCAGCTTAGGATTGGGAGGGATGGAGACCCAGTACTTC. Amino acid sequence: CASSLGLGGMETQYF.

The V call is TRBV27, the J call TRBJ1-2; perhaps TRBD1 as D (6 bases). The CDR3 consists of 12 residues. Germline lookup yields CDR1 MNHEY and CDR2 SMNVEV (reference sequence). Between the trimmed V and J ends, which lost 6 bases and 6 bases, there was a span of 11 bases. DNA of the CDR3: TGTGCCAGCAGGCAAACAGGGAATGGCTACACCTTC. Translated, it gives CASRQTGNGYTF.

The chain employs TRBV7-2 and TRBJ2-1; 14 nucleotides line up with TRBD2. The length of the CDR3 is 17 residues. Per germline, CDR1 SGHTA and CDR2 FQGNSA. J gave up 8 bases and V 4 bases, and 10 bases lay outside the gene matches. In nucleotides, the CDR3 is TGTGCCAGCAGCTCCCCTCGGACTAGCGGGGGGTTGGATGAGCAGTTCTTC. Amino acids: CASSSPRTSGGLDEQFF.

The gene calls are TRBV25-1 and TRBJ2-3, with 8 bases fitting TRBD2. V lost 7 bases to trimming and J lost 0 bases; unmatched junction nucleotides: 6. Germline V CDR1 and CDR2: MGHDK, SYGVNS. CDR3 length: 15 amino acids. CDR3 nucleotide sequence: TGTGCCAGCAATCGGGGGGGCCTCAGCACAGATACGCAGTATTTT. Translated: CASNRGGLSTDTQYF.

As DNA, the CDR3 is TGTGCCAGTAGGGAGGGTAGCGGGGCCCAAGAGACCCAGTACTTC. Its translation: CASREGSGAQETQYF. This sequence joins TRBV19 and TRBJ2-5, with 8 bases identical to TRBD2. V dropped 6 bases and J dropped 1; count of bases not matched to a gene: 7. Germline V CDR1 and CDR2: LNHDA, SQIVND (reference sequence). The CDR3 contains 15 residues.

About this clone: Mismatch with germline at one junction end may stem from a read error. The V gene is TRBV5-1, the J gene TRBJ2-5, with D possibly being TRBD2 (5 bases). From germline, CDR1 is SGHRS and CDR2 YFSETQ. CDR3 length: 12 amino acids. This CDR3 is CASSGELEAQYF. The CDR3 DNA reads as TGCGCCAGCAGCGGGGAGCTAGAGGCCCAGTACTTC.

The rearrangement uses TRBV19 and TRBJ2-1, with TRBD2 as a possible D gene (5 bases). CDR1 is LNHDA, CDR2 SQIVND, per germline (reference sequence). V lost 4 bases to trimming and J lost 3 bases, with 13 bases between them. The CDR3 has 15 residues. The CDR3 coding sequence is TGTGCCAGTAGTACCCGGGGAGAACTCTACAATGAGCAGTTCTTC. This encodes CASSTRGELYNEQFF.

This clone was recorded a few times. The chain combines TRBV25-1 with TRBJ1-1, with unresolved D. Germline CDR1 reads MGHDK; CDR2 reads SYGVNS. The CDR3 runs 14 residues. Deletions cut 1 base from V and 3 bases from J, with 9 bases between. The CDR3 coding sequence is TGTGCCAGCAGTGAATCCGCCGGGGACACTGAAGCTTTCTTT. Its translation is CASSESAGDTEAFF.

This clone was counted at least ten times. The chain couples TRBV6-1 to TRBJ1-1; a weak D match, TRBD1 (5 bases). This CDR3 spans 13 amino acids. The ends were cut back, 7 bases at V and 8 bases at J, with 17 bases in the middle. Germline CDR1 MNHNS, CDR2 SASEGT. This CDR3 reads CASTPIRGGEAFF. CDR3 nucleotides: TGTGCCAGCACTCCAATAAGGGGCGGCGAAGCTTTCTTT.

The rearrangement joins TRBV6-1 to TRBJ2-1, with no clear D. This CDR3 has 13 residues. V was pared by 2 bases and J by 3 bases, with 5 bases between. From germline, CDR1 is MNHNS and CDR2 SASEGT. CDR3 region: CASSESSYNEQFF. DNA of the CDR3: TGTGCCAGCAGTGAATCCAGCTACAATGAGCAGTTCTTC.